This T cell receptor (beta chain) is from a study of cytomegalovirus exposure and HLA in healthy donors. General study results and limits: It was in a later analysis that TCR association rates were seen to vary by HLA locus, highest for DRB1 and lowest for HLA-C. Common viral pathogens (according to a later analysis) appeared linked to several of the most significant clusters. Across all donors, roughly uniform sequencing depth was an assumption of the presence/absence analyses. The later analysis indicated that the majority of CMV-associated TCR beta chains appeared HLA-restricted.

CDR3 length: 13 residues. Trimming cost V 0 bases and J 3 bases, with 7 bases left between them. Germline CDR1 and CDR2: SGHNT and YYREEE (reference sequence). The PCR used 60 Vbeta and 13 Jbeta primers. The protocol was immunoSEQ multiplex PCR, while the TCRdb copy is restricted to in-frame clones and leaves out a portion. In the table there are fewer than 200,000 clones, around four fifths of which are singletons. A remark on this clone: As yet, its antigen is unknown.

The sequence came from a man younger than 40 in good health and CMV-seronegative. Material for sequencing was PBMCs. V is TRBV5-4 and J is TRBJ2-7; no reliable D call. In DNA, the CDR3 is TGTGCCAGCAGCTTGGCCATGAGCTACGAGCAGTACTTC. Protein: CASSLAMSYEQYF.